One and the same sample provided the 25 T cell receptor beta chains below, sequenced in a study of tumor-infiltrating lymphocytes in primary liver carcinoma. Blood RNA came from unsorted whole blood; germline DNA was also extracted. TCR beta cDNA came from roughly 450 ng total RNA, primed with a constant-region primer. Three nested multiplex PCR rounds, a slightly modified ARM-PCR method, built the TCR beta libraries. TRBV1-TRBV30 forward primers paired with a C-beta reverse primer drove the first two PCR rounds, approximately 11 cycles each. A single record per CDR3 protein comes from TCRdb applying MiXCR to the multiplex PCR reads. The table shows hundreds of thousands of distinct CDR3 sequences, with 58% occurring only once. Sequencing was performed on peripheral blood. Source of these receptors: a woman aged 25 to 39 with primary liver carcinoma and hepatitis B virus infection.

In the case of this clonotype: This may come from a read error, since a much larger clone is one base off. V gene TRBV29-1 combines with J gene TRBJ2-1, with 10 bases lining up with TRBD2. The CDR3 sequence is 15 residues long. CDR1 is SQVTM, CDR2 ANQGSEA, per germline. Unmatched junction bases numbered 12, after V lost 7 bases and J lost 6 bases. CDR3 sequence (DNA): TGCAGCGCTGGGACAGAACTAGCGGGATTCAATGAGCAGTTCTTC. Translation gives CSAGTELAGFNEQFF.

The genes are TRBV6-5 and TRBJ2-7; D remains ambiguous. Trimming took off 7 bases at V and 7 bases at J, with 23 bases between the two ends. Germline loops: CDR1 MNHEY, CDR2 SVGAGI. This CDR3 comprises 15 residues. The CDR3 loop reads CASTSSLYLVSEQYF. For the CDR3, the DNA is TGTGCCAGCACGTCATCCCTTTACTTGGTGTCGGAGCAGTACTTC.

This clonotype was picked up many times. J is TRBJ2-1 and V is TRBV12-3 or TRBV12-4; D unresolved. Trimming shortened V by 3 bases and J by 9 bases, and 12 bases separated the two germline ends. This CDR3 region has 13 residues. CDR3 nucleotides: TGTGCCAGCAGTTTGGGTCCTTTGGGTGAGCAGTTCTTC. It specifies CASSLGPLGEQFF.

The chain is built from TRBV12-3 or TRBV12-4 and TRBJ2-2; 7 bases are shared with TRBD1. Losses at the gene ends were 6 bases for V and 4 bases for J; bases not matched to a gene: 5. The CDR3 is 14 residues long. CDR3 sequence: CASRDRDSTGELFF. CDR3 coding DNA: TGTGCCAGCAGGGACCGGGACAGCACCGGGGAGCTGTTTTTT.

In regard to this clonotype: This may be a read error, as it is one base from a much larger clone. V usage is TRBV4-1 and J usage is TRBJ2-5; 9 bases map to TRBD2. J gave up 4 bases and V 4 bases, and 13 bases lay outside the gene matches. From germline, CDR1 is MGHRA and CDR2 YSYEKL. The CDR3 is 17 amino acids. CDR3 region: CASSRDPSGIGGETQYF. The CDR3 region has the DNA TGCGCCAGCAGCCGAGACCCTAGCGGGATAGGGGGAGAGACCCAGTACTTC.

In the case of this clonotype: The junction departs from the called germline gene at one end, perhaps through a read error. This chain links TRBV4-3 with TRBJ2-1; 9 nucleotides match TRBD1. The germline V gene has CDR1 LGHNA and CDR2 YSLEER. The CDR3 loop spans 17 amino acids. CDR3 DNA sequence: TGCGGCAGCAGCCAGATTACGGGAGGACAGGGGCACAATGAGCAGTTCTTC. Its protein is CGSSQITGGQGHNEQFF.

Comments on this clonotype: The junction differs from germline at one of its ends, possibly a read error. V gene TRBV25-1 combines with J gene TRBJ2-7; D gene ambiguous. The CDR3 loop spans 12 amino acids. CDR1 is MGHDK and CDR2 is SYGVNS in the germline V gene. CDR3 nucleotide sequence: TGTGCCAGCAGTGGGACGGTTGGCGAGCACTACTTC. Its translation is CASSGTVGEHYF.

The J gene is TRBJ2-7, the V gene TRBV28; D remains unclear. This CDR3 has 13 amino acids. Trimming took off 8 bases at V and 6 bases at J, with 17 bases between the two ends. Germline loops: CDR1 MDHEN, CDR2 SYDVKM. CDR3 DNA sequence: TGTGCCAGCTTTCGGGTGGCATCTCCCGAGCAGTACTTC. Translation gives CASFRVASPEQYF.

The genes are TRBV6-2 or TRBV6-3 and TRBJ2-1; 13 nucleotides line up with TRBD2. CDR3 size: 14 residues. J was trimmed by 14 bases and V by 0 bases; bases with no gene match: 4. Per germline, CDR1 MNHEY and CDR2 SVGEGT. CDR3 nucleotide sequence: TGTGCCAGCAGTTACTCGGAGGGACTAGCGGGAAAGTTCTTC. This sequence encodes CASSYSEGLAGKFF.

The chain recombines TRBV7-9 with TRBJ2-5; D is perhaps TRBD1 (5 bases). The germline V gene has CDR1 SEHNR and CDR2 FQNEAQ (reference sequence). V gave up 5 bases and J gave up 4 bases, with 20 bases separating them. This CDR3 region has 16 residues. The CDR3 DNA is TGTGCCAGCAGCCCATCGCTTACAGGACGAGGAGAGACCCAGTACTTC. Translated: CASSPSLTGRGETQYF.

A remark on this clonotype: One base away lies a much larger clone, so this may be a sequencing read error. The chain has TRBV29-1 and TRBJ1-1, with D unclear. Germline CDR1 reads SQVTM; CDR2 reads ANQGSEA. CDR3 length: 10 amino acids. CDR3 residues: CGVEEVQAFF. For the CDR3, the DNA is TGCGGCGTTGAGGAGGTTCAAGCTTTCTTT.

The table lists this clonotype with a count of one. Being one base from a much bigger clone, this may be a read error. This chain connects TRBV4-1 to TRBJ1-1, with D hard to call. The CDR3 sequence is 13 residues long. CDR1 and CDR2 (germline): MGHRA, YSYEKL. CDR3 amino acids: CASNQGENTEAFF. CDR3 coding DNA: TGCGCCAGCAACCAAGGTGAGAACACTGAAGCTTTCTTT.

The chain employs TRBV11-2 and TRBJ1-5; possible D gene TRBD1, 5 bases. Trimming shortened V by 11 bases and J by 7 bases, and 21 bases separated the two germline ends. The germline CDR1 and CDR2 sequences are SGHAT and FQNNGV. The CDR3 is 14 amino acids. The CDR3 reads CAGSLTDRTQPQHF. DNA for the CDR3: TGTGCCGGTAGCTTAACCGACAGAACACAGCCCCAGCATTTT.

This clonotype has a count of ten or more. J is TRBJ2-5 and V is TRBV11-2; D not resolved. The CDR3 consists of 14 residues. The germline V and J ends were trimmed by 1 base and 6 bases, with 12 bases remaining between them. Germline values: CDR1 SGHAT, CDR2 FQNNGV. CDR3 nucleotide sequence: TGTGCCAGCAGCTTAGGCTCCGGGTTTCAGACCCAGTACTTC. Translation: CASSLGSGFQTQYF.

V gene TRBV12-3 or TRBV12-4 combines with J gene TRBJ2-7, with D perhaps TRBD1 (7 bases). This CDR3 comprises 14 residues. V was shortened by 8 bases and J by 3 bases, with 17 bases between the two germline ends. CDR3: CASAKGGQFYEQYF. The CDR3 DNA reads TGTGCCAGCGCCAAGGGGGGACAGTTCTACGAGCAGTACTTC.

This clonotype has more than one count but fewer than ten. The chain combines TRBV10-3 with TRBJ2-3; the match to TRBD2 covers 8 bases. CDR3 length: 13 amino acids. Germline lookup yields CDR1 ENHRY and CDR2 SYGVKD. V dropped 10 bases and J dropped 4; count of bases not matched to a gene: 7. CDR3 DNA sequence: TGTGCCACCTCAGCGGGAGCCGCAGATACGCAGTATTTT. Translation gives CATSAGAADTQYF.

Of note for this clonotype: It may be a read error: a sequence one base away is much more abundant. The chain carries TRBV29-1 and TRBJ1-2; no reliable D call. The CDR3 has 11 amino acids. Germline CDR1 SQVTM, CDR2 ANQGSEA. CDR3 nucleotides: TGCAGGGCCCGATGGCGGGAAGGCTACACCTTC. Protein sequence: CRARWREGYTF. Full variable domain (rest looked up from reference TRBV29-1 and TRBJ1-2): SAVISQKPSRDICQRGTSLTIQCQVDSQVTMMFWYRQQPGQSLTLIATANQGSEATYESGFVIDKFPISRPNLTFSTLTVSNMSPEDSSIYLCRARWREGYTFGSGTRLTVV.

The chain is built from TRBV5-4 and TRBJ2-5; no clear D gene. The germline V and J ends were trimmed by 4 bases and 2 bases, with 21 bases remaining between them. This CDR3 spans 17 amino acids. The V gene's germline CDR1 is SGHNT and CDR2 YYREEE (reference sequence). CDR3 nucleotide sequence: TGTGCCAGCAGCATAGGGATGGCAGGCCCAGGACAAGAGACCCAGTACTTC. This translates into CASSIGMAGPGQETQYF.

This chain connects TRBV28 to TRBJ2-6; D gene unclear. This CDR3 contains 14 residues. Trimming stripped 8 bases from V and 0 bases from J, with 8 bases between. Looked up from germline, CDR1 is MDHEN and CDR2 is SYDVKM. In DNA form, the CDR3 reads TGTGCCAGCGCAACCTCCTCTGGGGCCAACGTCCTGACTTTC. Translated, it gives CASATSSGANVLTF.

The V call is TRBV12-3 or TRBV12-4, the J call TRBJ1-1; D gene ambiguous. Trimming removed 11 bases at V and 0 bases at J, with 16 bases between. This CDR3 contains 14 residues. The CDR3 sequence is CAGTLISMNTEAFF. In nucleotides, the CDR3 is TGTGCCGGCACCCTGATAAGCATGAACACTGAAGCTTTCTTT.

On this clonotype itself: A much bigger clone sits one base away, suggesting this may be a read error. The V gene is TRBV13, the J gene TRBJ2-7; D is uncertain. Looked up from germline, CDR1 is PRHDT and CDR2 is FYEKMQ (reference sequence). This CDR3 has 14 amino acids. V lost 4 bases, J lost 2 bases, and 12 bases lay in between. The CDR3 loop reads CASSSKSFTYEQYF. CDR3 nucleotides: TGTGCCAGCAGCTCAAAGTCCTTTACCTACGAGCAGTACTTC.

The chain has TRBV6-5 and TRBJ1-5; D ambiguous. V shed 11 bases and J shed 7 bases, with 21 bases lying between them. Germline CDR1 MNHEY, CDR2 SVGAGI. The CDR3 sequence is 14 residues long. In DNA, the CDR3 is TGTGCCGGCCCCATCATTTCCGACACCCAGCCCCAGCATTTT. It is translated as CAGPIISDTQPQHF.

This clonotype was counted once. Its ends do not fully match the called genes, so a read error is possible. The V call is TRBV5-5, the J call TRBJ2-1, with D maybe TRBD2 (5 bases). There are 15 residues in the CDR3. Germline V gene sequence: CDR1 SGHKS, CDR2 YYEKEE (reference sequence). The CDR3, as DNA: TGTACCAGCAGCTTCACGGGGATGTCCTACAATGAGCAGTTCTTC. Translated, it gives CTSSFTGMSYNEQFF.

Worth noting for this clonotype: A much larger clone is a single base away; this may be a read error. The CDR3 reads CATSLERVSSYEQYF. The CDR3 DNA sequence: TGTGCCACCAGTTTAGAGAGGGTGTCCTCCTACGAGCAGTACTTC. J is TRBJ2-7 and V is TRBV12-3 or TRBV12-4; tentatively, D is TRBD2 (5 bases). This CDR3 contains 15 residues.

This rearrangement joins TRBV11-1 to TRBJ2-7; the D gene is possibly TRBD1 (6 bases). This CDR3 has 13 residues. Trimming took 5 bases from V and 7 from J, leaving 15 bases between them. Germline V gives CDR1 SGHAT, CDR2 FQDESV (reference sequence). This CDR3 reads CASSIDRWEEQYF. The CDR3 bases are TGTGCCAGCAGCATAGACAGGTGGGAAGAGCAGTACTTC.